This entry is about one TCR beta chain. Its antigen remains unidentified. Brentuximab vedotin exposure varied, and every patient relapsed after autologous stem cell transplantation. When best responses were assessed, they were complete response, partial response or progressive disease. The CDR3 sequence is 15 residues long. V gave up 0 bases and J gave up 7 bases, with 13 bases separating them. Germline values: CDR1 SGHAT, CDR2 FQNNGV. The sample comes from a study of PD-1 blockade in classical Hodgkin lymphoma. General study results and limits: Significant TCR diversity gains by C4D1 occurred in CD4+ but not CD8+ cells.

Produced via immunoSEQ multiplex PCR; TCRdb's table is partial and in-frame only. The repertoire has about 110,000 clones, roughly nine tenths of them found once; the top ten carry about 20%. The receptor was isolated from a human donor with classical Hodgkin lymphoma. This material consisted of peripheral blood mononuclear cells (PBMCs), taken before the second cycle of nivolumab. The chain links TRBV11-2 to TRBJ1-5; D not resolved. This CDR3 is CASSLDPSPGQPQHF. In DNA, the CDR3 is TGTGCCAGCAGCTTAGATCCGTCGCCGGGCCAGCCCCAGCATTTT.